This TCR beta chain was found in a study of shared clonotypes between healthy human individuals. Findings and limits, study-wide: Clonotype sharing across several donors was observed for 5% to 6.5% of naive CD4 clonotypes.

The V segment lost 6 bases and the J segment 4 bases; nucleotides outside the gene matches: 13. There are 16 residues in the CDR3. Germline V gene lookup returns CDR1 MNHNY and CDR2 SVGAGI (reference sequence). In the case of this clone: Its antigen is still unknown.

The naive CD8 population came from CD45RO-negative cells selected for CCR7, without terminally differentiated effector memory CD45RA+ cells. Healthy adults negative for HIV, lacking recent acute infections or vaccinations, served as donors. The data were produced by immunoSEQ multiplex PCR, yet TCRdb's version contains in-frame clones alone and is incomplete. The sample contains approximately 810,000 clones, around 93% of which appear only once. The chain has TRBV6-6 and TRBJ2-7, with 9 bases matching TRBD1. The sequencing sample was made of naive CD8+ T cells sorted from blood. This TCR came from a man younger than 40 in good health. Written as DNA, the CDR3 is TGTGCCAGCAGGGCCGGACAGGGGCAAACATGGTACGAGCAGTACTTC. Translating it yields CASRAGQGQTWYEQYF.